What follows are 3 T cell receptor beta chains derived from one specimen sequenced in a study of human T cells and chemical hapten exposure. The authors extracted total RNA from unfractionated whole blood. The library tagged individual cDNA molecules with unique molecular identifiers. TCRdb ran MiXCR on the reads and lists one entry per CDR3 protein. The data show 100,000 to 150,000 distinct CDR3 sequences, with about 7.7% seen just once and approximately 1.4% held by the top ten. The sequenced material came from whole blood. These receptors originate from a human donor in good health. Some clones in this sample may be carry-over from other donors' samples.

The rearrangement links TRBV5-5 to TRBJ2-7, with 15 bases aligning to TRBD2. This CDR3 region has 17 residues. Trimming at V came to 4 bases and at J to 5 bases, leaving 10 bases not matched to a gene. Germline CDR1 and CDR2: SGHKS and YYEKEE (reference sequence). The CDR3 DNA is TGTGCCAGCAGCATCGGACTAGCGGGAGGGCCAAGAGACGAGCAGTACTTC. This translates into CASSIGLAGGPRDEQYF.

This clonotype has a handful of counts. The chain has TRBV19 and TRBJ1-5, with TRBD1 matching over 8 bases. The CDR3 runs 14 residues. The V segment lost 10 bases and the J segment 3 bases; nucleotides outside the gene matches: 8. Germline assignment: CDR1 LNHDA and CDR2 SQIVND (reference sequence). For the CDR3, the DNA is TGTGCCACCCGACAGGGGACGAACAATCAGCCCCAGCATTTT. This codes for CATRQGTNNQPQHF. The full variable domain, completed using reference TRBV19 and TRBJ1-5, is DGGITQSPKYLFRKEGQNVTLSCEQNLNHDAMYWYRQDPGQGLRLIYYSQIVNDFQKGDIAEGYSVSREKKESFPLTVTSAQKNPTAFYLCATRQGTNNQPQHFGDGTRLSIL.

This clonotype turned up a few times. The CDR3 coding sequence is TGCAGCGTGACAGGGGGCCAAGAGACCCAGTACTTC. Protein product: CSVTGGQETQYF. The chain has TRBV29-1 and TRBJ2-5; 9 nucleotides agree with TRBD1. V was pared by 6 bases and J by 1 base, with 0 bases of the junction left unmatched. The CDR3 spans 12 residues. CDR1 and CDR2 from the germline V gene are SQVTM and ANQGSEA.